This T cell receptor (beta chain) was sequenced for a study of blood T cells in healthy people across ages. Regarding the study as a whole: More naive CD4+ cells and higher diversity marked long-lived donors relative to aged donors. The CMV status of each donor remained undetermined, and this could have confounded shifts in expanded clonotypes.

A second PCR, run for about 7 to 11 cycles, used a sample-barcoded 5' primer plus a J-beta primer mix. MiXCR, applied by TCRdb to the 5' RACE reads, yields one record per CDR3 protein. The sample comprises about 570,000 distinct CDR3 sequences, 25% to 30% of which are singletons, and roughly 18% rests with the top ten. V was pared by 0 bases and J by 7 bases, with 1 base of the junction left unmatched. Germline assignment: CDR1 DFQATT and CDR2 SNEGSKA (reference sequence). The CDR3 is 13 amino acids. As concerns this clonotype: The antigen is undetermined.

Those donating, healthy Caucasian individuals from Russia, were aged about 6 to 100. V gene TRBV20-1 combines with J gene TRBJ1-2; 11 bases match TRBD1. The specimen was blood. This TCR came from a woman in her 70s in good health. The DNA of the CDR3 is TGCAGTGCTAGAGAGGACAGGGGGCCTGGCTACACCTTC. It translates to CSAREDRGPGYTF.